Below, 13 T cell receptor beta chains from the same sample are listed, as sequenced in a study of cytomegalovirus exposure and HLA in healthy donors. Use of 60 Vbeta and 13 Jbeta primers characterized the PCR. TCRdb's copy holds only in-frame clones and misses some; the assay was immunoSEQ multiplex PCR. This table holds about 70,000 clones. What was sequenced was PBMCs. These receptors came from a woman aged 25 to 45 in good health and CMV-seronegative.

V and J are TRBV28 and TRBJ1-2; 10 positions agree with TRBD1. CDR1 MDHEN and CDR2 SYDVKM come from the germline V gene. The CDR3 is 15 amino acids. With 6 bases clipped from V and 8 bases from J, the junction kept 12 bases outside the gene matches. CDR3 protein: CASSPIRQGAGGYTF. The CDR3 nucleotides are TGTGCCAGCAGCCCGATTCGACAGGGGGCGGGAGGCTACACCTTC.

The chain recombines TRBV6-6 with TRBJ1-1, with a tentative D call TRBD1 (5 bases). This CDR3 is built from 13 residues. Trimming took off 2 bases at V and 7 bases at J, with 11 bases between the two ends. Germline V gene lookup returns CDR1 MNHNY and CDR2 SVGAGI (reference sequence). CDR3 amino acids: CASSYARQGEAFF. CDR3 sequence (DNA): TGTGCCAGCAGTTACGCGCGGCAGGGTGAAGCTTTCTTT.

This chain links TRBV7-9 with TRBJ2-7; TRBD2 matches at 12 bases. Germline values: CDR1 SEHNR, CDR2 FQNEAQ (reference sequence). The CDR3 contains 15 residues. Trimming cost V 4 bases and J 3 bases; bases outside gene matches: 4. CDR3 nucleotide sequence: TGTGCCAGCAGCTCCGGGACTAGCGGGTTCTACGAGCAGTACTTC. Amino acid sequence: CASSSGTSGFYEQYF. The variable domain in full, with the rest retrieved from reference TRBV7-9 and TRBJ2-7, is DTGVSQNPRHKITKRGQNVTFRCDPISEHNRLYWYRQTLGQGPEFLTYFQNEAQLEKSRLLSDRFSAERPKGSFSTLEIQRTEQGDSAMYLCASSSGTSGFYEQYFGPGTRLTVT.

The rearrangement joins TRBV7-2 to TRBJ2-7, with TRBD1 matching 7 bases. V trimming: 4 bases; J trimming: 5 bases; junction bases outside the gene matches: 5. CDR1 SGHTA and CDR2 FQGNSA come from the germline V gene. The CDR3 is made up of 13 amino acids. The CDR3 region has the DNA TGTGCCAGCAGCTACAGGGGCCTTAACGAGCAGTACTTC. It encodes CASSYRGLNEQYF. The full variable domain, with the rest looked up from reference TRBV7-2 and TRBJ2-7, is GAGVSQSPSNKVTEKGKDVELRCDPISGHTALYWYRQSLGQGLEFLIYFQGNSAPDKSGLPSDRFSAERTGGSVSTLTIQRTQQEDSAVYLCASSYRGLNEQYFGPGTRLTVT.

The chain couples TRBV5-1 to TRBJ1-6; D is undetermined. This CDR3 has 14 amino acids. The V and J ends lost 4 bases and 13 bases respectively, with 18 bases between them. Looked up from germline, CDR1 is SGHRS and CDR2 is YFSETQ. The CDR3, as DNA: TGCGCCAGCAGCCCAGCCCCCGGGGTCTTCCCCCTCCACTTT. Translating gives CASSPAPGVFPLHF.

The rearrangement links TRBV25-1 to TRBJ2-7; a weak D match, TRBD2 (6 bases). Germline CDR1 and CDR2: MGHDK and SYGVNS. Trimming shortened V by 2 bases and J by 6 bases, and 11 bases separated the two germline ends. The CDR3 loop spans 13 amino acids. The CDR3 loop reads CASSEGGVAEQYF. The CDR3, as DNA: TGTGCCAGCAGTGAAGGAGGGGTGGCCGAGCAGTACTTC.

DNA for the CDR3: TGTGCCAGCAGGGGACAGGGCGAAAACCCCGAGCAGTACTTC. It translates to CASRGQGENPEQYF. This chain joins TRBV6-6 and TRBJ2-7; 9 positions agree with TRBD1. The CDR3 sequence is 14 residues long. Trimming took 6 bases from V and 6 from J; bases not matched to a gene: 9. Looked up from germline, CDR1 is MNHNY and CDR2 is SVGAGI (reference sequence).

This chain uses TRBV2 with TRBJ2-3, with 7 bases lining up with TRBD2. Germline CDR1 and CDR2: SNHLY and FYNNEI. V gave up 3 bases and J gave up 0 bases; unmatched junction bases: 6. The CDR3 covers 16 residues. CDR3 bases: TGTGCCAGCAGTGAGTGGCGGGAGAGGAGCACAGATACGCAGTATTTT. This gives the protein CASSEWRERSTDTQYF.

The chain uses TRBV19 and TRBJ2-2, with 8 bases identical to TRBD2. The CDR3 contains 14 residues. With 10 bases clipped from V and 5 bases from J, the junction kept 9 bases outside the gene matches. Per the germline V gene, CDR1 is LNHDA and CDR2 is SQIVND (reference sequence). The CDR3 region has the DNA TGTGCCACCCGGGGGGGTCGGGATACCGGGGAGCTGTTTTTT. It translates to CATRGGRDTGELFF.

The V and J genes are TRBV7-2 and TRBJ1-5; D ambiguous. Trimming pared 1 base from V and 2 bases from J, leaving 9 bases between. This CDR3 is built from 15 residues. Per germline, CDR1 SGHTA and CDR2 FQGNSA. CDR3 DNA: TGTGCCAGCAGCTTAGAAAGGCAGGGCAATCAGCCCCAGCATTTT. Protein: CASSLERQGNQPQHF. Full variable domain (rest looked up from reference TRBV7-2 and TRBJ1-5): GAGVSQSPSNKVTEKGKDVELRCDPISGHTALYWYRQSLGQGLEFLIYFQGNSAPDKSGLPSDRFSAERTGGSVSTLTIQRTQQEDSAVYLCASSLERQGNQPQHFGDGTRLSIL.

The CDR3 loop is CASSSTSWEYQETQYF. For the CDR3, the DNA is TGTGCCAGCAGCTCGACGTCATGGGAGTACCAAGAGACCCAGTACTTC. The chain is built from TRBV7-9 and TRBJ2-5, with a possible D match to TRBD2 (5 bases). Germline values: CDR1 SEHNR, CDR2 FQNEAQ (reference sequence). This CDR3 spans 16 amino acids. V was clipped by 4 bases and J by 0 bases, with 15 bases between them.

This sequence joins TRBV30 and TRBJ1-5, with D uncertain. The CDR3 has 13 amino acids. Germline values: CDR1 GTSNPN, CDR2 SVGIG (reference sequence). Between the trimmed V and J ends, which lost 0 bases and 9 bases, there was a span of 12 bases. CDR3 region: CAWSVLAIGPQHF. The CDR3 DNA reads as TGTGCCTGGAGTGTCTTAGCAATCGGGCCCCAGCATTTT. Based on the CDR3 plus reference TRBV30 and TRBJ1-5, the full variable domain is SQTIHQWPATLVQPVGSPLSLECTVEGTSNPNLYWYRQAAGRGLQLLFYSVGIGQISSEVPQNLSASRPQDRQFILSSKKLLLSDSGFYLCAWSVLAIGPQHFGDGTRLSIL.

The chain joins TRBV5-1 to TRBJ1-1, with a possible D match to TRBD1 (5 bases). Germline CDR1 is SGHRS and CDR2 is YFSETQ. V lost 4 bases and J lost 3, with 16 bases in between. The CDR3 runs 15 residues. CDR3 DNA sequence: TGCGCCAGCAGCCGTCTACGGGCGGGGGACACTGAAGCTTTCTTT. Encoded protein: CASSRLRAGDTEAFF.